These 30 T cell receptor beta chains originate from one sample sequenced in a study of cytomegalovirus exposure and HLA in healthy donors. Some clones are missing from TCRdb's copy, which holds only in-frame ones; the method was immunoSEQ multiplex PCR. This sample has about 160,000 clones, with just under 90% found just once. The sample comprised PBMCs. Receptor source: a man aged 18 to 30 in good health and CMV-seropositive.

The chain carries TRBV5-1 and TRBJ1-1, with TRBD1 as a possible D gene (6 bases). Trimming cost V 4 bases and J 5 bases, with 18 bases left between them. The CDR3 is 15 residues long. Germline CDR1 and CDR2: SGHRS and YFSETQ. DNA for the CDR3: TGCGCCAGCAGCGCTGGACAGATAGGGGAAACTGAAGCTTTCTTT. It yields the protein CASSAGQIGETEAFF.

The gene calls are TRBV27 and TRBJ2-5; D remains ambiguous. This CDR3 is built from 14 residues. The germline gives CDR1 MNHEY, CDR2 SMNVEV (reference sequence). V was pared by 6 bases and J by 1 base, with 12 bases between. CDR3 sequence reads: CASRKFWAQETQYF. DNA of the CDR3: TGTGCCAGCAGAAAGTTTTGGGCCCAAGAGACCCAGTACTTC.

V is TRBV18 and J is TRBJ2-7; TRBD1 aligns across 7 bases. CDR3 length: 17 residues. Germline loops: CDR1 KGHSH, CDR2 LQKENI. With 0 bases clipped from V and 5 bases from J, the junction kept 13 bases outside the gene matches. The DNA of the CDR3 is TGTGCCAGCTCACCACCGGGTCAGGGGGTAAAAAAGGACGAGCAGTACTTC. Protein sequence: CASSPPGQGVKKDEQYF. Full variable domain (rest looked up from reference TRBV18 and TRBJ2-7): NAGVMQNPRHLVRRRGQEARLRCSPMKGHSHVYWYRQLPEEGLKFMVYLQKENIIDESGMPKERFSAEFPKEGPSILRIQQVVRGDSAAYFCASSPPGQGVKKDEQYFGPGTRLTVT.

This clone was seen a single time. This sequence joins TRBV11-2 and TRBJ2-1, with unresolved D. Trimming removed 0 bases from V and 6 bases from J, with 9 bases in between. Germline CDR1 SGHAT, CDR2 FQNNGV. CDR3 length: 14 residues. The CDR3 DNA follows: TGTGCCAGCAGCTTAGACCGAGGCGGCAATGAGCAGTTCTTC. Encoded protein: CASSLDRGGNEQFF.

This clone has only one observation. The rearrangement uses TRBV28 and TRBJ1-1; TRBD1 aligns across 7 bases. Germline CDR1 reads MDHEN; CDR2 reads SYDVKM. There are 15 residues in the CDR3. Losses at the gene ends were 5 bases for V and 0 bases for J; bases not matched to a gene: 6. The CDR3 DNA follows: TGTGCCAGCAGTGGTACAGGGGCGGTGAACACTGAAGCTTTCTTT. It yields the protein CASSGTGAVNTEAFF.

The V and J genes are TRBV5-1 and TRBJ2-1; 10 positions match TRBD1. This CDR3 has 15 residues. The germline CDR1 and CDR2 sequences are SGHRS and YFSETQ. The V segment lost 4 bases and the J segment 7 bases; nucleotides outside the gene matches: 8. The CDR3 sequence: CASSRTGTGVNEQFF. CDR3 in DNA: TGCGCCAGCAGCAGAACCGGGACAGGGGTGAATGAGCAGTTCTTC.

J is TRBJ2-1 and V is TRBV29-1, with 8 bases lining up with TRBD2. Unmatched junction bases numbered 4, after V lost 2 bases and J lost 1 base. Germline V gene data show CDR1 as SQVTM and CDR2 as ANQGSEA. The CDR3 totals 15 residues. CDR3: CSVETGTRSYNEQFF. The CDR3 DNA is TGCAGCGTTGAAACCGGGACTAGGTCCTACAATGAGCAGTTCTTC.

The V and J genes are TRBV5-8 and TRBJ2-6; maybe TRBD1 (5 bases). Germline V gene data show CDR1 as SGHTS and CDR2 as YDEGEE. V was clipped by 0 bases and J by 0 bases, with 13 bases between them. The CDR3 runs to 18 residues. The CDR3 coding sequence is TGTGCCAGCAGCTTGGAAGGGGTACTTTTCTCTGGGGCCAACGTCCTGACTTTC. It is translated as CASSLEGVLFSGANVLTF.

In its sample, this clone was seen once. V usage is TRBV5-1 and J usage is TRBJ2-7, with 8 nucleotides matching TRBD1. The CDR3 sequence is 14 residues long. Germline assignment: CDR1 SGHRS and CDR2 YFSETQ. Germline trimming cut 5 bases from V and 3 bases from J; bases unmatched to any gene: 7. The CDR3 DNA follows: TGCGCCAGCAGTTCCGGGACAGGAGACTACGAGCAGTACTTC. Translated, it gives CASSSGTGDYEQYF. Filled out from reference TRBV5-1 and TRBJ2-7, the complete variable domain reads KAGVTQTPRYLIKTRGQQVTLSCSPISGHRSVSWYQQTPGQGLQFLFEYFSETQRNKGNFPGRFSGRQFSNSRSEMNVSTLELGDSALYLCASSSGTGDYEQYFGPGTRLTVT.

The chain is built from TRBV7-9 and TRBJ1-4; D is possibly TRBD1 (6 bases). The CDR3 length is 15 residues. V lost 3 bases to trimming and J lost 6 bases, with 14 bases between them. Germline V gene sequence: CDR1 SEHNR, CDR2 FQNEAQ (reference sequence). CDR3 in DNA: TGTGCCAGCAGCTTCAGGACAGCCGGGGATGAAAAACTGTTTTTT. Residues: CASSFRTAGDEKLFF.

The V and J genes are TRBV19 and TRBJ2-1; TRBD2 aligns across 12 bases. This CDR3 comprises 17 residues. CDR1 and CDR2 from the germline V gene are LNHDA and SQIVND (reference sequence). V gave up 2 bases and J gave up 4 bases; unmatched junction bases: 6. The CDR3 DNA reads TGTGCCAGTAGTATAAGCACTAGCGGGAGGTCATACAATGAGCAGTTCTTC. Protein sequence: CASSISTSGRSYNEQFF.

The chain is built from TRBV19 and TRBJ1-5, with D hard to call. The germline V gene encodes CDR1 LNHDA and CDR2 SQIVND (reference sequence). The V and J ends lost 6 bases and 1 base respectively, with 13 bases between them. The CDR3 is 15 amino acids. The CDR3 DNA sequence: TGTGCCAGTAGACGTGAGGGAGGGAGCAATCAGCCCCAGCATTTT. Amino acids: CASRREGGSNQPQHF.

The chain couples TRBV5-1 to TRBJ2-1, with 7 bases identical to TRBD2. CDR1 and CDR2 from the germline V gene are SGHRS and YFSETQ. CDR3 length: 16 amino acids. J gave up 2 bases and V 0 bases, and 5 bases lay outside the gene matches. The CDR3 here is CASSLVEREPYNEQFF. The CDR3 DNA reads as TGCGCCAGCAGCTTGGTTGAGCGGGAACCCTACAATGAGCAGTTCTTC. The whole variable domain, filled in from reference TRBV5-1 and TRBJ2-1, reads KAGVTQTPRYLIKTRGQQVTLSCSPISGHRSVSWYQQTPGQGLQFLFEYFSETQRNKGNFPGRFSGRQFSNSRSEMNVSTLELGDSALYLCASSLVEREPYNEQFFGPGTRLTVL.

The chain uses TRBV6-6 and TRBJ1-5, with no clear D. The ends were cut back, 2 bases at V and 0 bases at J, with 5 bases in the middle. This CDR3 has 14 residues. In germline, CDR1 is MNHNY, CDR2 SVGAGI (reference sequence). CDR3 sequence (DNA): TGTGCCAGCAGTTACGACTATAGCAATCAGCCCCAGCATTTT. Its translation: CASSYDYSNQPQHF.

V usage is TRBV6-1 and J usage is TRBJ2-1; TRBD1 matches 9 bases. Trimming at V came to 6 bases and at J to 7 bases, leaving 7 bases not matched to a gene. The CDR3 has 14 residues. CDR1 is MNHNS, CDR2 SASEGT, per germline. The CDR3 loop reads CASRDRDRVNEQFF. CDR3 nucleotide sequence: TGTGCCAGCAGGGACCGGGACAGGGTAAATGAGCAGTTCTTC.

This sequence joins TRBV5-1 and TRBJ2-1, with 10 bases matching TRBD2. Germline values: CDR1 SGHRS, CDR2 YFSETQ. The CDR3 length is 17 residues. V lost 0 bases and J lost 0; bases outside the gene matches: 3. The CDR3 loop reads CASSLVSSGSSYNEQFF. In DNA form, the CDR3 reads TGCGCCAGCAGCTTGGTTTCTAGCGGGAGCTCCTACAATGAGCAGTTCTTC.

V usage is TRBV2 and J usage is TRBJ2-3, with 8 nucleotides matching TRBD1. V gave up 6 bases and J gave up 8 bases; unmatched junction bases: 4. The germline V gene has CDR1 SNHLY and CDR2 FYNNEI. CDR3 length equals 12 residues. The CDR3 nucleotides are TGTGCCAGCAGGTTACAGGGGGGTACGCAGTATTTT. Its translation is CASRLQGGTQYF.

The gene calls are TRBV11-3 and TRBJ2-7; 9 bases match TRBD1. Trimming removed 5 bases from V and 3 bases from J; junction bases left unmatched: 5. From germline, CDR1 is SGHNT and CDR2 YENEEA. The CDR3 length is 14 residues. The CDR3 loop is CASSPGGQGYEQYF. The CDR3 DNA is TGTGCCAGCAGCCCAGGGGGACAGGGCTACGAGCAGTACTTC.

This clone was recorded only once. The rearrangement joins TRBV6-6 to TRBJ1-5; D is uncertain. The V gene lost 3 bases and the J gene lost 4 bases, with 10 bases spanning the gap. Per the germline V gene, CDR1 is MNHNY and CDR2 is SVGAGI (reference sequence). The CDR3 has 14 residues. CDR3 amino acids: CASSYDPRNQPQHF. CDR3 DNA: TGTGCCAGCAGTTATGACCCGAGGAATCAGCCCCAGCATTTT.

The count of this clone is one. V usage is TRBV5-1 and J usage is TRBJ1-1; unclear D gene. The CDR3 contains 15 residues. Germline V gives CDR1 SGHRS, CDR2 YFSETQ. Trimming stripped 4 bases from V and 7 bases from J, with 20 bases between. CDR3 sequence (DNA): TGCGCCAGCAGCCCAATCGGGAGGGCAGAAGATGAAGCTTTCTTT. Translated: CASSPIGRAEDEAFF.

CDR3 in amino acids: CATSRGRETEAFF. The CDR3 DNA follows: TGTGCCACCAGCAGAGGTCGGGAGACTGAAGCTTTCTTT. The chain uses TRBV15 and TRBJ1-1; D not certain. The CDR3 totals 13 residues. The V end lost 1 base, the J end lost 5 bases, and 8 bases lay between the germline ends. CDR1 and CDR2 (germline): LNHNV, YYDKDF (reference sequence).

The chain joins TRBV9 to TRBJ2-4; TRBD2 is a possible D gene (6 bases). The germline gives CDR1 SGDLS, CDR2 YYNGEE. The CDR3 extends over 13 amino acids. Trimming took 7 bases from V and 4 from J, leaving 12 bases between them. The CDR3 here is CASAGLNKNIQYF. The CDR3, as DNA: TGTGCCAGCGCGGGGCTAAATAAAAACATTCAGTACTTC. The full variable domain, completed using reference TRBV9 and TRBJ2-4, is DSGVTQTPKHLITATGQRVTLRCSPRSGDLSVYWYQQSLDQGLQFLIQYYNGEERAKGNILERFSAQQFPDLHSELNLSSLELGDSALYFCASAGLNKNIQYFGAGTRLSVL.

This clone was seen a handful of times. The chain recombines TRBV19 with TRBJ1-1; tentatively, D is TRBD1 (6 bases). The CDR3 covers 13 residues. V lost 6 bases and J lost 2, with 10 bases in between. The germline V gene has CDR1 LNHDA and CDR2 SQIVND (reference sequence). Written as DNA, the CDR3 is TGTGCCAGTAGGAACAGGGACAACACTGAAGCTTTCTTT. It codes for CASRNRDNTEAFF. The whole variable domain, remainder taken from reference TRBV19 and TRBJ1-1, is DGGITQSPKYLFRKEGQNVTLSCEQNLNHDAMYWYRQDPGQGLRLIYYSQIVNDFQKGDIAEGYSVSREKKESFPLTVTSAQKNPTAFYLCASRNRDNTEAFFGQGTRLTVV.

CDR3 nucleotides: TGTGCCAGCAGCTCGGGACTAGCGGGAGGCCGTCGCACAGATACGCAGTATTTT. This encodes CASSSGLAGGRRTDTQYF. The V gene is TRBV5-4, the J gene TRBJ2-3, with 15 bases identical to TRBD2. There are 18 residues in the CDR3. The V segment lost 3 bases and the J segment 1 base; nucleotides outside the gene matches: 6. Germline-derived CDR1 and CDR2 are SGHNT and YYREEE (reference sequence).

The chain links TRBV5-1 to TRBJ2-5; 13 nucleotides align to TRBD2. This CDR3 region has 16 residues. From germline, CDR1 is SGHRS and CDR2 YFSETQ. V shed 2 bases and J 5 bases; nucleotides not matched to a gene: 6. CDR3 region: CASSFLLAGGRETQYF. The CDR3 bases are TGCGCCAGCAGCTTCCTACTAGCGGGAGGGAGGGAGACCCAGTACTTC.

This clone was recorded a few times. For the CDR3, the DNA is TGTGCCAGCAGTTTAGAACTGGGACAGGGTACATTAAGGGATGAGCAGTTCTTC. Its translation: CASSLELGQGTLRDEQFF. The chain combines TRBV28 with TRBJ2-1; 9 bases line up with TRBD1. After removal of 2 bases from V and 8 bases from J, the junction contained 16 bases not matched to a gene. CDR1 and CDR2 (germline): MDHEN, SYDVKM. This CDR3 comprises 18 residues.

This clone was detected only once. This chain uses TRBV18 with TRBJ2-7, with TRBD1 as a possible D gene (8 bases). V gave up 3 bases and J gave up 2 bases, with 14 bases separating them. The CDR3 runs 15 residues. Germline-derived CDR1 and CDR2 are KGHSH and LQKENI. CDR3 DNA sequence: TGTGCCAGCTCACCGTACAGGGGGGGGGCCTACGAGCAGTACTTC. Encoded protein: CASSPYRGGAYEQYF.

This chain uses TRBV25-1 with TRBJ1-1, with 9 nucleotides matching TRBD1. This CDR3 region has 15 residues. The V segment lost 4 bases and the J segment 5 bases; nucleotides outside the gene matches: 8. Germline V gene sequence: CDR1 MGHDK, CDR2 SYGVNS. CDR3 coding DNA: TGTGCCAGCAGTGCGACAGGGGGTTCACGTACTGAAGCTTTCTTT. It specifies CASSATGGSRTEAFF.

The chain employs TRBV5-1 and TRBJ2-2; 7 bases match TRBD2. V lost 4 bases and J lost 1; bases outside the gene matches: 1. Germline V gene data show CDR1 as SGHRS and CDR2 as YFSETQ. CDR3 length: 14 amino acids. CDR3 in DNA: TGCGCCAGCAGCGAGCGGGGGAACACCGGGGAGCTGTTTTTT. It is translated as CASSERGNTGELFF.

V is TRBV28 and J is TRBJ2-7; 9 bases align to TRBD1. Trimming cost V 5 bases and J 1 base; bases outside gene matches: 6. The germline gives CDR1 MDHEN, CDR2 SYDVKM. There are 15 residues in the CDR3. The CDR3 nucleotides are TGTGCCAGCAGTATCGCCGGGACAGGGTCCTACGAGCAGTACTTC. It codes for CASSIAGTGSYEQYF.